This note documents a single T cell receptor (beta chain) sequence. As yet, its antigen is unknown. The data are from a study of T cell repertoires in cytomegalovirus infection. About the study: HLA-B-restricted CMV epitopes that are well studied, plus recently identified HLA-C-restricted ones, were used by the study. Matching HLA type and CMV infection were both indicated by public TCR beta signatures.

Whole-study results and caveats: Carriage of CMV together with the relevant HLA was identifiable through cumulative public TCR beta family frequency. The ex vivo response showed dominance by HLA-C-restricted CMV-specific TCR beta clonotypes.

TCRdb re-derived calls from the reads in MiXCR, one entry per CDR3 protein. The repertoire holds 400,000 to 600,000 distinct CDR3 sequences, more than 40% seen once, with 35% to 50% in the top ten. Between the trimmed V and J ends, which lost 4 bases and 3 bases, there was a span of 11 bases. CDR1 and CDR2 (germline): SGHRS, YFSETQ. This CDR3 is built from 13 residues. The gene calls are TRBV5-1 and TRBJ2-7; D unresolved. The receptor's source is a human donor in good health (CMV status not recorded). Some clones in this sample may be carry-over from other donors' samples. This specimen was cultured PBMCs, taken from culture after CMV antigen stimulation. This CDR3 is CASSPPGRYEQYF. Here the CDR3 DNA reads TGCGCCAGCAGCCCTCCCGGACGCTACGAGCAGTACTTC.